Sequencing of this T cell receptor (beta chain) was carried out in a study of CD8 T cells in ankylosing spondylitis. General observations from the study: Blood from ankylosing spondylitis patients appeared to carry a characteristic roughly 8-variant TCR beta motif.

This clonotype was recorded a few times. Antigen: not known. TCRdb re-derived calls from the 5' RACE reads in MiXCR, one entry per CDR3 protein. The sample contains about 750,000 distinct CDR3 sequences, 15% to 20% of which appear only once. The sequenced material came from blood, either unsorted or a sorted T cell fraction (not recorded which). The receptor was derived from a male donor with ankylosing spondylitis.

DNA for the CDR3: TGTGCCAGCAGCCAGATGGGGGCTCCCGGGGAGCTGTTTTTT. Translating it yields CASSQMGAPGELFF. The V call is TRBV7-2, the J call TRBJ2-2, with D tentatively TRBD1 (6 bases). The CDR3 is made up of 14 amino acids. Trimming left V 5 bases short and J 6 bases short, with 13 bases between. Germline assignment: CDR1 SGHTA and CDR2 FQGNSA.